The clone carrying this T cell receptor (beta chain) was picked up many times. These data originate in a study of T-cell memory formation after mild COVID-19. Constant-segment primers served in 5'RACE that generated TCR alpha and TCR beta cDNA libraries bearing sample barcodes and UMIs. One entry per CDR3 protein results from TCRdb running MiXCR on the 5' RACE reads. Of approximately 450,000 distinct CDR3 sequences listed, 18% are singletons. The V end lost 3 bases, the J end lost 6 bases, and 12 bases lay between the germline ends. Germline V gene sequence: CDR1 DFQATT, CDR2 SNEGSKA (reference sequence). The CDR3 covers 12 residues.

The sequencing sample was made of PBMCs or a T cell subset sorted from them (not recorded which). This receptor was identified in an adult woman who had mild COVID-19 (a few samples of this study predate the infection). Cell type and time point are not known. This chain links TRBV20-1 with TRBJ2-7; D is undetermined. The CDR3 DNA reads as TGCAGTGCTAGGACCCCCACGGTCGAGCAGTACTTC. Protein product: CSARTPTVEQYF.